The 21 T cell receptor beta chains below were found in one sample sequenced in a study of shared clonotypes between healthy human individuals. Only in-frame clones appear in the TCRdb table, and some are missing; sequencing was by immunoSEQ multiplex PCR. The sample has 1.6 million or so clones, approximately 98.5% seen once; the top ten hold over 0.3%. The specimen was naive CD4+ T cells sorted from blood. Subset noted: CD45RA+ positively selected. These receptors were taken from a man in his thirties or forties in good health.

As DNA, the CDR3 is TGCAGCGTTGAGGCGGGACAGGGGAAAAGGGAGACCCAGTACTTC. Protein sequence: CSVEAGQGKRETQYF. This chain connects TRBV29-1 to TRBJ2-5; 10 nucleotides align to TRBD1. The CDR3 is 15 residues long. Trimming at V came to 3 bases and at J to 5 bases, leaving 9 bases not matched to a gene. CDR1 SQVTM and CDR2 ANQGSEA come from the germline V gene.

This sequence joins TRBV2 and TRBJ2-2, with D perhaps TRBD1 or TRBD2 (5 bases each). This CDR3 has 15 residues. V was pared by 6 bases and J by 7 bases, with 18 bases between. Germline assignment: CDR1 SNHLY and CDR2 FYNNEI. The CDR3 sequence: CASSRDDPASGELFF. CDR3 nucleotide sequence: TGTGCCAGCAGCCGGGACGACCCCGCGAGCGGGGAGCTGTTTTTT.

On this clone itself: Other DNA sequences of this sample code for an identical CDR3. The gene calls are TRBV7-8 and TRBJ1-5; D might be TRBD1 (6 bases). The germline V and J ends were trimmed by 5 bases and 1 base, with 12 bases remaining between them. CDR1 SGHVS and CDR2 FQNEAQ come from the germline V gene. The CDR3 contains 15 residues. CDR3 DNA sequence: TGTGCCAGCAGCCCCCGAACAGGGAGCAATCAGCCCCAGCATTTT. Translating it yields CASSPRTGSNQPQHF.

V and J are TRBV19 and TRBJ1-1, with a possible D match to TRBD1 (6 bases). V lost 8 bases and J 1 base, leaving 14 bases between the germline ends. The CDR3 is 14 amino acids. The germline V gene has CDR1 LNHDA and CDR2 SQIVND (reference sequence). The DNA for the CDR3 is TGTGCCAGTTCCCAAACAGGGCCGAACACTGAAGCTTTCTTT. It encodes CASSQTGPNTEAFF.

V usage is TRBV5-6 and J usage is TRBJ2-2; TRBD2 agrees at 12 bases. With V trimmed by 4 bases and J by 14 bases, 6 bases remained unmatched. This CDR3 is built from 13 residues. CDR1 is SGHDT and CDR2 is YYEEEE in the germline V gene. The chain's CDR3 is CASSARLAGELFF. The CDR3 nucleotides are TGTGCCAGCAGCGCCCGACTAGCGGGAGAACTGTTTTTT.

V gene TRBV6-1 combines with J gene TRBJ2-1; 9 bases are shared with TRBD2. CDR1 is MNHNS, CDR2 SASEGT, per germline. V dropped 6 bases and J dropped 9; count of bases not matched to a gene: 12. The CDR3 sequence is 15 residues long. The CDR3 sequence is CASSRSSGTNTEQFF. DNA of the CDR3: TGTGCCAGCAGCCGTTCTAGCGGGACTAATACTGAGCAGTTCTTC.

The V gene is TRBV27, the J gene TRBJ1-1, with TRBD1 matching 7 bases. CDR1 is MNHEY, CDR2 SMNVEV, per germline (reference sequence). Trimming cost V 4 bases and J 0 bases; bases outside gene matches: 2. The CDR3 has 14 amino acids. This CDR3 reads CASSWDSLNTEAFF. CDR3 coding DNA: TGTGCCAGCAGTTGGGACAGCTTGAACACTGAAGCTTTCTTT.

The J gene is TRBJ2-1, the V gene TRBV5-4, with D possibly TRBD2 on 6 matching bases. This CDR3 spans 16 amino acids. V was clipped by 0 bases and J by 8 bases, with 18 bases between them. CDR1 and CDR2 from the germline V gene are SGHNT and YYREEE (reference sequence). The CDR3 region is CASSLGTEGSWYEQFF. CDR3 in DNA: TGTGCCAGCAGCTTGGGTACGGAGGGCTCGTGGTATGAGCAGTTCTTC.

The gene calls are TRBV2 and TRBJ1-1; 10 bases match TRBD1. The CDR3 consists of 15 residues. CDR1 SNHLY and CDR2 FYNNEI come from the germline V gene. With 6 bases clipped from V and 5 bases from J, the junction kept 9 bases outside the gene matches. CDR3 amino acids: CASSSDRGRVTEAFF. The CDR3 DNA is TGTGCCAGCAGCTCAGACAGGGGGCGTGTGACTGAAGCTTTCTTT.

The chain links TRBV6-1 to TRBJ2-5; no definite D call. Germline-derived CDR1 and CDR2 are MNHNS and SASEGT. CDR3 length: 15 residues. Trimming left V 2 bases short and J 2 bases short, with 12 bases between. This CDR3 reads CASSEYRSGQETQYF. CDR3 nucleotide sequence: TGTGCCAGCAGTGAATATAGGTCAGGACAAGAGACCCAGTACTTC.

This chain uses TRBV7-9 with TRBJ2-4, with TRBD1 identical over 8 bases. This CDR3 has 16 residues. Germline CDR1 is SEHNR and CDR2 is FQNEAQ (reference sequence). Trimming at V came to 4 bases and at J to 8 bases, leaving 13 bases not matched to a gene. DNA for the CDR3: TGTGCCAGCAGCTGGGGGCCGACGGACAGGGTTGACATTCAGTACTTC. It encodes CASSWGPTDRVDIQYF.

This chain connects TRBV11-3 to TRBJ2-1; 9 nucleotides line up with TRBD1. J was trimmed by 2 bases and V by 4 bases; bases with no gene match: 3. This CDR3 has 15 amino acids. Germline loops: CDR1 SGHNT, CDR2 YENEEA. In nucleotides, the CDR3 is TGTGCCAGCAGCTCGGACAGGGGCGCCTACAATGAGCAGTTCTTC. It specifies CASSSDRGAYNEQFF.

CDR3 nucleotide sequence: TGTGCCAGCAGTTTCTCGGACCCACTAGCCAAAAACATTCAGTACTTC. Its protein product is CASSFSDPLAKNIQYF. The V and J genes are TRBV28 and TRBJ2-4; D not resolved. The length of the CDR3 is 16 residues. Deletions cut 3 bases from V and 0 bases from J, with 12 bases between. Germline V gene sequence: CDR1 MDHEN, CDR2 SYDVKM.

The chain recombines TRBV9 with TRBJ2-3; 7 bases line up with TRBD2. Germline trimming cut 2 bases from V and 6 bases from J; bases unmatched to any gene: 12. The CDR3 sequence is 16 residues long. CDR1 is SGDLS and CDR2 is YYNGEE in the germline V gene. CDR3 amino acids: CASSVHRGGSGDTQYF. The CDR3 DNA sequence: TGTGCCAGCAGCGTCCACCGGGGCGGGAGTGGGGATACGCAGTATTTT.

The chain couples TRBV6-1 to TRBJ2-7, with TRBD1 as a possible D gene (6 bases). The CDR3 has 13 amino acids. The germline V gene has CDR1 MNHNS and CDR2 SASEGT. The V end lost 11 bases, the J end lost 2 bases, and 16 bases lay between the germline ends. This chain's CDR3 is CAARDILTYEQYF. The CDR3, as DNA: TGTGCCGCCCGGGACATTCTGACCTACGAGCAGTACTTC.

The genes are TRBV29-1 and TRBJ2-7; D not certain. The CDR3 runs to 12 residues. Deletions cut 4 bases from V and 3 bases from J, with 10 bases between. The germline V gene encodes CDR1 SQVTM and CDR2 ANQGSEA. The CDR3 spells CSVVVSHYEQYF. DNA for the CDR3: TGCAGCGTTGTGGTCAGCCACTACGAGCAGTACTTC.

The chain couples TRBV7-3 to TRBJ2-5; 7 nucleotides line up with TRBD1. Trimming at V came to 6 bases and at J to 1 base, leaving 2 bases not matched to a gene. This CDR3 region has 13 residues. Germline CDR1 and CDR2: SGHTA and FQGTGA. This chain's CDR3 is CASRGDSQETQYF. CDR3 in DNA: TGTGCCAGCAGGGGGGACAGCCAAGAGACCCAGTACTTC.

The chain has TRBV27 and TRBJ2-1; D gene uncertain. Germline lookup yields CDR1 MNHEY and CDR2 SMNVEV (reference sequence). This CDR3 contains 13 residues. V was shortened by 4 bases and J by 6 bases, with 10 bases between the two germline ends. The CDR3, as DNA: TGTGCCAGCAGTTCCCCACTCCGCAATGAGCAGTTCTTC. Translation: CASSSPLRNEQFF.

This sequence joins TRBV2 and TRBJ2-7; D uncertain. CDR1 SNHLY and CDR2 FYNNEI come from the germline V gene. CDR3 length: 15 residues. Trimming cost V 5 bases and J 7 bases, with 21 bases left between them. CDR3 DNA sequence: TGTGCCAGCAGTTGGGGTTTCTTGAGCGCTGGGGAGCAGTACTTC. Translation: CASSWGFLSAGEQYF.

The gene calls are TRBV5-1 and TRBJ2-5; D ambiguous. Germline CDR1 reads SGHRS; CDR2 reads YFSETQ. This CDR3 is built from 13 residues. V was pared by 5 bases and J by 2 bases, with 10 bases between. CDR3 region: CASRTATQETQYF. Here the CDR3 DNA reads TGCGCCAGCAGAACAGCGACTCAAGAGACCCAGTACTTC.

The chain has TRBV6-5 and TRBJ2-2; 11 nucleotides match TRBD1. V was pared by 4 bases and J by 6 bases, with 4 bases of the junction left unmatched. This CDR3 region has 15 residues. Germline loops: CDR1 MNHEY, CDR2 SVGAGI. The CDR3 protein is CASSLGQGVAGELFF. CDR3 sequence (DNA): TGTGCCAGCAGTTTGGGACAGGGGGTGGCCGGGGAGCTGTTTTTT.